This TCR beta chain came from a study of blood T cell repertoires in COVID-19. On the study more broadly: Samples representing acute and convalescent COVID-19 were sourced from the United States, Italy and Spain.

CDR3 length: 17 residues. Per germline, CDR1 KGHDR and CDR2 SFDVKD. V was shortened by 4 bases and J by 4 bases, with 21 bases between the two germline ends. Generated by immunoSEQ multiplex PCR, the TCRdb table keeps only in-frame clones and is missing some. The repertoire holds approximately 300,000 clones, 92% seen once, with approximately 17% in the top ten. The chain joins TRBV24-1 to TRBJ1-2; no reliable D call. The source material was PBMCs or T cells enriched from blood (not recorded which). The source is a woman aged 25 to 39 who had recovered from COVID-19. The CDR3 reads CATSDPEGSERSYGYTF. The CDR3 DNA sequence: TGTGCCACCAGTGACCCGGAAGGGAGCGAGCGATCCTATGGCTACACCTTC.